Sequencing of this T cell receptor beta chain was carried out in a study of T cells in Graves' hyperthyroidism and ophthalmopathy. RNA transcripts served as the template for amplifying TCR beta CDR3 regions. Researchers ran a first-round RT-PCR on the TCR CDR3 using the HTBI primer set. TCRdb itself ran the multiplex PCR reads through MiXCR, one entry per CDR3 protein. Of under 400,000 distinct CDR3 sequences listed, roughly 15% are singletons. The CDR3 is 16 residues long. Germline CDR1 and CDR2: MGHRA and YSYEKL. V was clipped by 1 base and J by 0 bases; unmatched bases: 2. Calling Graves' hyperthyroidism stable meant ophthalmopathy did not progress within 18 months. Using roughly 9.4 ml of fresh peripheral blood, PBMCs were prepared.

The receptor's source is a man between 25 and 39 years old with Graves' hyperthyroidism. The chain uses TRBV4-1 and TRBJ2-1; 8 bases match TRBD1. The specimen was blood. CDR3 DNA: TGCGCCAGCAGCCAAGTCGACAGGGGCTCCTACAATGAGCAGTTCTTC. Translated: CASSQVDRGSYNEQFF.